The 5 T cell receptor beta chains below come from one sample, sequenced in a study of T-cell reconstitution after alpha-beta-depleted transplantation in children. It was with unique molecular identifiers that the TCRbeta library was prepared. TCRdb re-called the PCR reads with MiXCR, one entry per CDR3 protein. The sample contains about 200,000 distinct CDR3 sequences, 17% of which appear only once. The sequencing here drew on PBMCs, mostly from graft donor cells, taken 360 days after TCRalphabeta/CD19-depleted stem cell transplant. The receptors stem from a male patient under 10 years old who had a stem cell transplant for acute lymphoblastic leukemia, so the T cells may come from the graft donor.

There are a few counts of this clonotype. The chain recombines TRBV2 with TRBJ2-1; D uncertain. From germline, CDR1 is SNHLY and CDR2 FYNNEI. The CDR3 is 15 residues long. V dropped 10 bases and J dropped 0 bases, with 16 bases sitting between them. Here the CDR3 DNA reads TGTGCCAACCTGAGGACCGTGAGCTCCTACAATGAGCAGTTCTTC. Translation: CANLRTVSSYNEQFF.

This clonotype turned up a few times. The rearrangement joins TRBV20-1 to TRBJ2-5; the D gene could be TRBD1 or TRBD2 (5 bases each). The CDR3 runs to 15 residues. CDR1 and CDR2 (germline): DFQATT, SNEGSKA (reference sequence). CDR3 sequence: CRIVTRDRPWETQYF. The CDR3 DNA follows: TGCAGGATCGTCACCCGGGACCGGCCATGGGAGACCCAGTACTTC.

This clonotype has a handful of counts. The chain combines TRBV13 with TRBJ2-2; 9 bases map to TRBD1. V shed 4 bases, J shed 7 bases, and the junction held 4 bases outside the gene matches. The CDR3 loop spans 14 amino acids. Germline V CDR1 and CDR2: PRHDT, FYEKMQ (reference sequence). Here the CDR3 reads CASSSGTGIGELFF. CDR3 bases: TGTGCCAGCAGCTCAGGGACAGGGATCGGGGAGCTGTTTTTT.

The chain combines TRBV7-9 with TRBJ1-1; D is unresolved. Trimming took 5 bases from V and 7 from J, leaving 17 bases between them. Germline V lookup: CDR1 SEHNR, CDR2 FQNEAQ (reference sequence). This CDR3 contains 14 residues. In DNA, the CDR3 is TGTGCCAGCAGCCCACCTAGACTGGTTAGTGAAGCTTTCTTT. Protein sequence: CASSPPRLVSEAFF.

This clonotype was picked up a small number of times. This sequence joins TRBV5-1 and TRBJ2-3; 11 bases are shared with TRBD2. The V gene end was trimmed by 0 bases and the J gene end by 0 bases; junction bases not matched to a gene: 6. The germline V gene has CDR1 SGHRS and CDR2 YFSETQ. The CDR3 contains 18 residues. The CDR3 DNA reads TGCGCCAGCAGCTTGGGTATGAGGACTAGCGGGAGCACAGATACGCAGTATTTT. Residues: CASSLGMRTSGSTDTQYF.